The 29 T cell receptor beta chains below all came from one sample that was sequenced in a study of blood T cell repertoires in COVID-19 (dated by TCRdb to 2018 to 2020). Library construction relied on the immunoSEQ multiplex PCR assay. TCRdb's version of the immuneACCESS table is confined to in-frame rearrangements and falls short of the full clone set. An unresolved V gene accounts for under half of the shortfall where checked; the remainder is of unknown origin. Present in this sample are approximately 21,000 clones, 65% to 90% of which were seen just once. The ten largest make up 15% to 20% of the sample. Sequenced sample: peripheral blood. These receptor sequences come from a human donor with acute or convalescent COVID-19. The donor label of this sample is uncertain.

This clone was counted once. The chain links TRBV18 to TRBJ1-3; D not resolved. This CDR3 spans 13 amino acids. Germline values: CDR1 KGHSH, CDR2 LQKENI. Trimming removed 3 bases from V and 2 bases from J, with 5 bases in between. CDR3 coding DNA: TGTGCCAGCTCACCTCAGGCTGGAAACACCATATATTTT. It yields the protein CASSPQAGNTIYF. Together with reference TRBV18 and TRBJ1-3, the CDR3 gives the full variable domain: NAGVMQNPRHLVRRRGQEARLRCSPMKGHSHVYWYRQLPEEGLKFMVYLQKENIIDESGMPKERFSAEFPKEGPSILRIQQVVRGDSAAYFCASSPQAGNTIYFGEGSWLTVV.

The CDR3: CAISESVGWGTADGYTF. DNA of the CDR3: TGTGCCATCAGTGAGTCCGTGGGTTGGGGGACTGCGGATGGCTACACCTTC. V gene TRBV10-3 combines with J gene TRBJ1-2; perhaps TRBD1 as D (5 bases). Trimming left V 0 bases short and J 6 bases short, with 20 bases between. In germline, CDR1 is ENHRY, CDR2 SYGVKD. The CDR3 loop spans 17 amino acids.

This chain joins TRBV3-1 (or the pseudogene TRBV3-2) and TRBJ1-6; no clear D gene. V shed 3 bases and J shed 5 bases, with 17 bases lying between them. The CDR3 has 17 residues. CDR1 is LGHDT, CDR2 YNNKEL, per germline (reference sequence). The CDR3 DNA is TGTGCCAGCAGCCATGGGTCTGGAGGGCCCGATAATTCACCCCTCCACTTT. Translating gives CASSHGSGGPDNSPLHF.

This clone was seen once. The chain couples TRBV9 to TRBJ2-7; tentative D call: TRBD1 (6 bases). CDR1 SGDLS and CDR2 YYNGEE come from the germline V gene. V lost 0 bases and J 3 bases, leaving 10 bases between the germline ends. The CDR3 runs 14 residues. The chain's CDR3 is CASSVGGGNYEQYF. In DNA form, the CDR3 reads TGTGCCAGCAGCGTAGGTGGGGGCAACTACGAGCAGTACTTC.

This clone was seen just once. This chain connects TRBV11-2 to TRBJ2-7; 8 bases map to TRBD2. The trim removed 1 base at V and 2 bases at J, leaving 10 bases unmatched. The CDR3 length is 17 residues. The germline V gene has CDR1 SGHAT and CDR2 FQNNGV. In DNA form, the CDR3 reads TGTGCCAGCAGCTTAGTAGCTAGCGGGTTCGCGGCCTACGAGCAGTACTTC. This codes for CASSLVASGFAAYEQYF.

A single count supports this clone. This chain connects TRBV6-6 to TRBJ1-3; D unresolved. Germline V gene sequence: CDR1 MNHNY, CDR2 SVGAGI (reference sequence). The CDR3 runs 14 residues. Trimming cost V 2 bases and J 6 bases, with 11 bases left between them. The CDR3 is CASSYPGRSNTIYF. The CDR3, as DNA: TGTGCCAGCAGTTACCCAGGAAGGTCAAACACCATATATTTT.

The chain has TRBV5-1 and TRBJ1-6, with TRBD1 identical over 8 bases. Unmatched junction bases numbered 3, after V lost 0 bases and J lost 7 bases. Germline V gene lookup returns CDR1 SGHRS and CDR2 YFSETQ. This CDR3 has 15 residues. The CDR3 loop reads CASSLEGTGNSPLHF. CDR3 sequence (DNA): TGCGCCAGCAGCTTGGAAGGGACAGGAAATTCACCCCTCCACTTT.

The V call is TRBV3-1 (or the pseudogene TRBV3-2), the J call TRBJ1-5; D possibly corresponds to TRBD1 (6 bases). V was cut by 1 base and J by 2 bases, with 21 bases left in between. CDR1 LGHDT and CDR2 YNNKEL come from the germline V gene (reference sequence). The CDR3 is made up of 19 amino acids. CDR3 amino acids: CASSQGRPLQGFGNQPQHF. The CDR3 bases are TGTGCCAGCAGCCAAGGCCGCCCCCTACAGGGCTTCGGCAATCAGCCCCAGCATTTT.

The chain has TRBV11-2 and TRBJ1-4; tentatively, D is TRBD1 (6 bases). The V gene lost 1 base and the J gene lost 0 bases, with 9 bases spanning the gap. The CDR3 runs to 16 residues. The germline CDR1 and CDR2 sequences are SGHAT and FQNNGV. The CDR3 nucleotides are TGTGCCAGCAGCTTAGGGACAGTCGCAACTAATGAAAAACTGTTTTTT. This gives the protein CASSLGTVATNEKLFF.

V gene TRBV19 combines with J gene TRBJ1-5; D is uncertain. V lost 3 bases to trimming and J lost 3 bases, with 9 bases between them. Germline assignment: CDR1 LNHDA and CDR2 SQIVND (reference sequence). The CDR3 has 14 amino acids. CDR3 residues: CASSIGGTNQPQHF. Here the CDR3 DNA reads TGTGCCAGTAGTATCGGCGGTACCAATCAGCCCCAGCATTTT.

The chain uses TRBV3-1 (or the pseudogene TRBV3-2) and TRBJ1-6, with 8 bases fitting TRBD1. The CDR3 loop spans 16 amino acids. Per germline, CDR1 LGHDT and CDR2 YNNKEL (reference sequence). Trimming cost V 1 base and J 7 bases; bases outside gene matches: 6. CDR3 protein: CASSQARDRQNSPLHF. The DNA of the CDR3 is TGTGCCAGCAGCCAAGCGCGGGACAGGCAAAATTCACCCCTCCACTTT.

The CDR3 DNA reads as TGTGCCAGCAGTGAACAGTACTTGGGGCCGATCCCTTACGAGCAGTACTTC. This translates into CASSEQYLGPIPYEQYF. The V call is TRBV2, the J call TRBJ2-7, with D perhaps TRBD1 (5 bases). Germline V CDR1 and CDR2: SNHLY, FYNNEI. V was pared by 2 bases and J by 4 bases, with 21 bases between. This CDR3 is built from 17 residues. Using reference TRBV2 and TRBJ2-7 for the parts outside the CDR3, the full variable domain is EPEVTQTPSHQVTQMGQEVILRCVPISNHLYFYWYRQILGQKVEFLVSFYNNEISEKSEIFDDQFSVERPDGSNFTLKIRSTKLEDSAMYFCASSEQYLGPIPYEQYFGPGTRLTVT.

J is TRBJ1-1 and V is TRBV30; 8 nucleotides agree with TRBD1. This CDR3 has 14 residues. The trim removed 1 base at V and 1 base at J, leaving 2 bases unmatched. Germline V gives CDR1 GTSNPN, CDR2 SVGIG (reference sequence). In nucleotides, the CDR3 is TGTGCCTGGAGTGGGACAGGGACGAACACTGAAGCTTTCTTT. Protein product: CAWSGTGTNTEAFF.

The chain employs TRBV27 and TRBJ2-4; 8 nucleotides align to TRBD1. The germline V gene encodes CDR1 MNHEY and CDR2 SMNVEV (reference sequence). CDR3 length: 14 residues. V dropped 3 bases and J dropped 5; count of bases not matched to a gene: 3. The CDR3 bases are TGTGCCAGCAGTTTCGTGACAGGGGAAAACATTCAGTACTTC. Protein: CASSFVTGENIQYF.

This clone was seen only once. V usage is TRBV9 and J usage is TRBJ2-2; 8 positions match TRBD1. Trimming cost V 3 bases and J 6 bases; bases outside gene matches: 1. Germline CDR1 SGDLS, CDR2 YYNGEE. The CDR3 has 13 amino acids. In DNA, the CDR3 is TGTGCCAGCAGCGCACAGGGGGCCGGGGAGCTGTTTTTT. It specifies CASSAQGAGELFF.

The chain's CDR3 is CASSQGLAGRTGEQYF. As DNA, the CDR3 is TGTGCCAGCAGCCAAGGACTAGCGGGAAGGACTGGAGAGCAGTACTTC. V is TRBV3-1 (or the pseudogene TRBV3-2) and J is TRBJ2-7; TRBD2 aligns across 11 bases. The CDR3 is 16 residues long. The germline V gene has CDR1 LGHDT and CDR2 YNNKEL (reference sequence). V dropped 1 base and J dropped 7; count of bases not matched to a gene: 9.

This chain joins TRBV6-2 or TRBV6-3 and TRBJ2-7; D unresolved. Trimming cost V 5 bases and J 0 bases, with 11 bases left between them. The CDR3 is 14 amino acids. Germline CDR1 and CDR2: MNHEY and SVGEGT. The CDR3 region has the DNA TGTGCCAGCAGTGTAGCTGGAAGCTCCTACGAGCAGTACTTC. Residues: CASSVAGSSYEQYF.

The J gene is TRBJ1-3, the V gene TRBV6-6, with 10 bases lining up with TRBD1. The germline gives CDR1 MNHNY, CDR2 SVGAGI (reference sequence). This CDR3 is 16 amino acids long. V was pared by 7 bases and J by 0 bases, with 6 bases of the junction left unmatched. As DNA, the CDR3 is TGTGCCAGCACCCCGGACAGGGGGGCCTCTGGAAACACCATATATTTT. This encodes CASTPDRGASGNTIYF.

The CDR3, as DNA: TGTGCCAGCAGCAACAGGGAGTTTGGCAAAAACATTCAGTACTTC. Its translation: CASSNREFGKNIQYF. This chain links TRBV6-5 with TRBJ2-4, with D maybe TRBD1 (6 bases). There are 15 residues in the CDR3. Trimming removed 6 bases from V and 3 bases from J, with 15 bases in between. Germline values: CDR1 MNHEY, CDR2 SVGAGI.

V usage is TRBV25-1 and J usage is TRBJ1-3, with D possibly TRBD1 on 5 matching bases. Germline values: CDR1 MGHDK, CDR2 SYGVNS. Trimming shortened V by 3 bases and J by 8 bases, and 11 bases separated the two germline ends. CDR3 length: 13 residues. The CDR3 region has the DNA TGTGCCAGCAGTGACCCAGGGAGGGACACCATATATTTT. This encodes CASSDPGRDTIYF.

The genes are TRBV5-4 and TRBJ2-2; 14 bases match TRBD2. CDR3 length equals 17 residues. The ends lost 4 bases at V and 1 base at J; junction bases unmatched: 3. The germline gives CDR1 SGHNT, CDR2 YYREEE (reference sequence). CDR3 loop: CASSPGTSGRNTGELFF. The DNA for the CDR3 is TGTGCCAGCAGCCCCGGGACTAGCGGGAGGAACACCGGGGAGCTGTTTTTT. The whole variable domain, filled in from reference TRBV5-4 and TRBJ2-2, reads ETGVTQSPTHLIKTRGQQVTLRCSSQSGHNTVSWYQQALGQGPQFIFQYYREEENGRGNFPPRFSGLQFPNYSSELNVNALELDDSALYLCASSPGTSGRNTGELFFGEGSRLTVL.

This clone was seen a few times. This chain joins TRBV7-9 and TRBJ1-5; 8 bases align to TRBD1. From germline, CDR1 is SEHNR and CDR2 FQNEAQ (reference sequence). This CDR3 is built from 16 residues. After removal of 0 bases from V and 2 bases from J, the junction contained 3 bases not matched to a gene. The CDR3, as DNA: TGTGCCAGCAGCTTAGCATCGACAGGGGGCAATCAGCCCCAGCATTTT. Its protein product is CASSLASTGGNQPQHF.

The V gene is TRBV11-2, the J gene TRBJ2-7; TRBD2 aligns across 7 bases. The CDR3 runs 15 residues. The V segment lost 5 bases and the J segment 4 bases; nucleotides outside the gene matches: 11. The V gene's germline CDR1 is SGHAT and CDR2 FQNNGV. CDR3 DNA: TGTGCCAGCAGCCGGCAAGTGGGGGGGGATTACGAGCAGTACTTC. Protein product: CASSRQVGGDYEQYF.

V usage is TRBV6-1 and J usage is TRBJ1-4; 12 bases fit TRBD1. With V trimmed by 3 bases and J by 4 bases, 6 bases remained unmatched. This CDR3 region has 17 residues. From germline, CDR1 is MNHNS and CDR2 SASEGT. In nucleotides, the CDR3 is TGTGCCAGCAGTGACCCGGGACAGGGGGCTGGTAATGAAAAACTGTTTTTT. This sequence encodes CASSDPGQGAGNEKLFF.

The chain combines TRBV30 with TRBJ2-7; 12 nucleotides match TRBD1. This CDR3 spans 13 amino acids. CDR1 GTSNPN and CDR2 SVGIG come from the germline V gene (reference sequence). Losses at the gene ends were 5 bases for V and 7 bases for J; bases not matched to a gene: 6. This chain's CDR3 is CAWSGQGAEEQYF. The CDR3 region has the DNA TGTGCCTGGTCGGGACAGGGGGCGGAAGAGCAGTACTTC.

The gene calls are TRBV19 and TRBJ1-2, with 8 bases matching TRBD1. There are 12 residues in the CDR3. CDR1 and CDR2 from the germline V gene are LNHDA and SQIVND (reference sequence). J lost 10 bases, V lost 5 bases, and 6 bases had no gene match. The DNA for the CDR3 is TGTGCCAGTAGTCCGGGACAGGCTTTCTACACCTTC. Translating it yields CASSPGQAFYTF.

The V call is TRBV7-3, the J call TRBJ2-1, with D hard to call. With 1 base removed from V and 4 bases from J, the gap between germline ends came to 5 bases. Per the germline V gene, CDR1 is SGHTA and CDR2 is FQGTGA. The CDR3 contains 13 residues. The CDR3 DNA reads as TGTGCCAGCAGCTTAAACAGTTACAATGAGCAGTTCTTC. It codes for CASSLNSYNEQFF.

The chain recombines TRBV19 with TRBJ2-3; maybe TRBD2 (6 bases). Per the germline V gene, CDR1 is LNHDA and CDR2 is SQIVND (reference sequence). V was trimmed by 3 bases and J by 0 bases, leaving 16 bases between them. The CDR3 is made up of 17 amino acids. CDR3 in amino acids: CASSILSGRGSTDTQYF. The DNA of the CDR3 is TGTGCCAGTAGTATTCTGAGTGGGCGGGGTAGCACAGATACGCAGTATTTT.

The CDR3 spells CASSLDRPRNSPLHF. In nucleotides, the CDR3 is TGTGCCAGCAGTCTGGACAGGCCCCGTAATTCACCCCTCCACTTT. The V gene is TRBV27, the J gene TRBJ1-6; 7 positions agree with TRBD1. The CDR3 is made up of 15 amino acids. Germline V gene data show CDR1 as MNHEY and CDR2 as SMNVEV (reference sequence). Losses at the gene ends were 5 bases for V and 6 bases for J; bases not matched to a gene: 7.